This T cell receptor beta chain stems from a study of identifying expanded T cells in peripheral blood (dated 2019 in TCRdb). Concerning the study at large: Four technical replicates, made by sequencing separate aliquots from the same pool of genomic DNA, were compared pairwise. Results the study describes overall, beyond this receptor: Between technical replicates the binomial model flagged roughly 1.2 differentially abundant clones, whereas over around two weeks the binomial model flagged about 15 and over approximately 4 weeks 19 to 20. Across all healthy-donor time intervals, the beta-binomial model significantly lowered both the number of clones called differentially abundant and the false-positive rate. The authors expected that over much longer intervals, such as months to years, biological variance in healthy repertoires might increase even further. Variance in clone template counts between roughly two-week samples significantly increased with total template count across all healthy donors.

A distance of 19 bases separates the germline ends of V and J, which lose 3 bases and 6 bases respectively. CDR1 and CDR2 were assigned from the germline V gene as SGHRS and YFSETQ. The CDR3 runs 16 residues from the cysteine to the phenylalanine. The retained sequence is limited to the CDR3, 48 bases, with the frame set at the first base. This clone has only a few counts. Its recognized antigen is unknown. The input lacks base qualities; no much larger clone sits a single base away. The immunoSEQ Assay, which uses bias-controlled multiplex PCR amplification of genomic DNA, was used to profile TCRbeta CDR3 regions. Per the authors' processing: The absolute abundance of each unique TCRbeta CDR3 region was quantified after sequences were collapsed and filtered. Differential abundance was assessed using a binomial (Fisher-equivalent) model and a beta-binomial model in which time-dependent variance fitted from healthy donors was added. Clones with fewer than 5 combined templates were removed, and differential abundance was called for clones with a Benjamini-Hochberg FDR below 0.01. Beta-binomial variance was modeled as a function of total template count across the two samples using the form v = (b*log(k)+a)^2. As stored in TCRdb, this immuneACCESS dataset retains in-frame rearrangements with V and J assigned. A fraction of the clones does not appear; measured against another copy, unresolved V genes explain less than half of the discrepancy, and the remainder lacks a known reason. V, J and clone size reflect that table, while D and trimming were determined from the DNA. The sample includes around 82,000 clones, with about four fifths observed a single time. About 20% of the sample is held by the ten biggest clonotypes.

No immune events, such as infections, were documented for the healthy donors during the collection period. Time-dependent variance in a beta-binomial model of T-cell clone differential abundance was calibrated using healthy-donor blood repertoires as a training cohort. The training cohort was composed of approximately ten healthy donors, 3 female and 7 male. On average the donors were about 45 years old, and their ages spanned roughly 29 to 64 years. Obtained from a commercial supplier, whole blood was collected from each healthy donor at three time points set around two weeks apart. Genomic DNA was extracted from unsorted whole blood for immunosequencing.

This sequence originates from a person aged 18 to 75 in good health. The material sequenced was blood. This receptor chain uses TRBV5-1 and TRBJ2-1; TRBD2 is perhaps the D gene, given 5 matching bases. The CDR3 here reads CASSYGMDSRGNEQFF. The nucleotide sequence reads as follows: TGCGCCAGCAGCTATGGAATGGACTCCCGAGGCAATGAGCAGTTCTTC.